This T cell receptor beta chain was retrieved from a study of circulating CD8 cells and anti-PD-1 response in melanoma. The study's findings and limits: Some patients were treatment-naive; others were previously treated. Under 8% of TRB clonotypes were shared between subsets at M1. Published repertoire comparisons used only baseline and M1 samples from a small cohort with few responders.

Each library started from about 15 ng of total RNA using the QIAseq Immune Repertoire TCR panel. TCRdb reprocessed the reads via MiXCR and lists one record per CDR3 protein. The sample lists about 600 distinct CDR3 sequences, 7.5% to 10% occurring once. Sorting of live CD3+CD8+TCRalphabeta+ cells by PD-1 and/or TIGIT gave four subsets. This clonotype is termed medium-sized. Its antigen is still unknown. V was cut by 5 bases and J by 0 bases, with 2 bases left in between. CDR3 length: 11 residues. This clonotype was sampled from a human donor with melanoma. The sample consisted of CD8+ T cells from PBMCs, taken at baseline or after one month of anti-PD-1 therapy (not recorded which). The V and J genes are TRBV12-3 or TRBV12-4 and TRBJ2-7; unclear D gene. This CDR3 is CASSSSYEQYF. The DNA of the CDR3 is TGTGCCAGCAGTAGCTCCTACGAGCAGTACTTC.